These 7 T cell receptor beta chains share one sample of origin, sequenced in a study of cytotoxic CD8 clonotypes in ibrutinib-treated CLL. Assay: immunoSEQ multiplex PCR; the TCRdb copy retains only in-frame clones and omits some. This sample has some 150,000 clones, with around 77% found just once. The material was PBMCs, obtained after 12 months of ibrutinib treatment. The receptors stem from a human donor with chronic lymphocytic leukemia.

This chain connects TRBV27 to TRBJ1-6, with 7 bases identical to TRBD1. This CDR3 is built from 16 residues. Germline V gives CDR1 MNHEY, CDR2 SMNVEV (reference sequence). V lost 5 bases and J lost 7; bases outside the gene matches: 11. The CDR3 DNA follows: TGTGCCAGCAGTCCTTACCCGACAGGGATGAATTCACCCCTCCACTTT. It codes for CASSPYPTGMNSPLHF.

For this clone: Other DNA sequences within the sample encode an identical CDR3. The chain uses TRBV7-8 and TRBJ2-7; D unresolved. CDR1 and CDR2 (germline): SGHVS, FQNEAQ. V lost 0 bases to trimming and J lost 3 bases, with 6 bases between them. The CDR3 runs to 13 residues. CDR3: CASSLAVYYEQYF. CDR3 nucleotide sequence: TGTGCCAGCAGCTTAGCGGTCTACTACGAGCAGTACTTC.

This chain uses TRBV7-8 with TRBJ2-7; 11 bases fit TRBD2. Germline V gene data show CDR1 as SGHVS and CDR2 as FQNEAQ. The CDR3 loop spans 15 amino acids. The ends lost 3 bases at V and 1 base at J; junction bases unmatched: 2. In nucleotides, the CDR3 is TGTGCCAGCAGCTTTAGACTAGCGGGGTCCTACGAGCAGTACTTC. It encodes CASSFRLAGSYEQYF.

The chain employs TRBV9 and TRBJ2-1; the match to TRBD1 covers 10 bases. Germline V gene lookup returns CDR1 SGDLS and CDR2 YYNGEE. V was clipped by 9 bases and J by 2 bases; unmatched bases: 5. The CDR3 covers 14 residues. The CDR3 loop reads CAIGGQGAYNEQFF. The CDR3 DNA follows: TGTGCCATCGGAGGACAGGGGGCCTACAATGAGCAGTTCTTC.

The chain recombines TRBV19 with TRBJ1-5; no reliable D call. The V gene's germline CDR1 is LNHDA and CDR2 SQIVND (reference sequence). There are 14 residues in the CDR3. V was cut by 9 bases and J by 6 bases, with 18 bases left in between. CDR3 residues: CASNLVEAGQPQHF. The CDR3, as DNA: TGTGCCAGCAACCTCGTCGAGGCGGGTCAGCCCCAGCATTTT.

This clone was detected a few times. J is TRBJ2-2 and V is TRBV28; tentative D call: TRBD1 (6 bases). Looked up from germline, CDR1 is MDHEN and CDR2 is SYDVKM. CDR3 length: 15 residues. The V end lost 7 bases, the J end lost 1 base, and 13 bases lay between the germline ends. The CDR3 protein is CASITGTWNTGELFF. The CDR3 DNA sequence: TGTGCCAGCATCACAGGGACGTGGAACACCGGGGAGCTGTTTTTT.

This clone has a single count. The chain combines TRBV7-9 with TRBJ2-6, with D possibly being TRBD2 (6 bases). The V gene lost 5 bases and the J gene lost 0 bases, with 14 bases spanning the gap. CDR3 size: 17 residues. Germline V CDR1 and CDR2: SEHNR, FQNEAQ (reference sequence). The CDR3 here is CASSRELIVSGANVLTF. CDR3 bases: TGTGCCAGCAGCCGGGAGCTGATCGTCTCTGGGGCCAACGTCCTGACTTTC.